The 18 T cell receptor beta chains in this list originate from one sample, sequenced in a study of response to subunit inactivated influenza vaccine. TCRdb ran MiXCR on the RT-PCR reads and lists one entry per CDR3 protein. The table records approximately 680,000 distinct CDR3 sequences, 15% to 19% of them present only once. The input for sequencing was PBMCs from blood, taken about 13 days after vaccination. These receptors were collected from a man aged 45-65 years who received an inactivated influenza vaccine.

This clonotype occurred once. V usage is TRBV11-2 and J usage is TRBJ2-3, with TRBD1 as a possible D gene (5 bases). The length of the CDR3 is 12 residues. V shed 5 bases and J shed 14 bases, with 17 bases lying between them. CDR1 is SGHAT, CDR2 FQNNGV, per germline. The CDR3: CASSRYNSRGYF. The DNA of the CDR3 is TGTGCCAGCAGCCGTTACAACAGTAGGGGGTATTTT.

Written as DNA, the CDR3 is TGTGCCAGCAGCCCCTCCGAGGGACTGAAAGAGACCCAGTACTTC. This gives the protein CASSPSEGLKETQYF. The V gene is TRBV5-4, the J gene TRBJ2-5; D possibly corresponds to TRBD2 (6 bases). The CDR3 extends over 15 amino acids. Trimming shortened V by 4 bases and J by 3 bases, and 16 bases separated the two germline ends. Germline V gene lookup returns CDR1 SGHNT and CDR2 YYREEE (reference sequence).

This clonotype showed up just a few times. The DNA of the CDR3 is TGTGCCAGCAGCTTAGGGTGGCAGGGAAACGAGCAGTACTTC. This sequence encodes CASSLGWQGNEQYF. The chain couples TRBV7-2 to TRBJ2-7; weak D call: TRBD1 (5 bases). CDR3 size: 14 residues. Trimming pared 1 base from V and 5 bases from J, leaving 12 bases between. The germline CDR1 and CDR2 sequences are SGHTA and FQGNSA.

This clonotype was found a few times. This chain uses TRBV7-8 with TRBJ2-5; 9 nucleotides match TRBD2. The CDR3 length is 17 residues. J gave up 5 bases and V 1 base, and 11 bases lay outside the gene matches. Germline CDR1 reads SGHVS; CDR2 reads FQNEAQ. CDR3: CASSLVFGGRAGETQYF. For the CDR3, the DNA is TGTGCCAGCAGCTTAGTTTTCGGCGGGAGGGCAGGTGAGACCCAGTACTTC. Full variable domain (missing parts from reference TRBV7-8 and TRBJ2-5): GAGVSQSPRYKVAKRGQDVALRCDPISGHVSLFWYQQALGQGPEFLTYFQNEAQLDKSGLPSDRFFAERPEGSVSTLKIQRTQQEDSAVYLCASSLVFGGRAGETQYFGPGTRLLVL.

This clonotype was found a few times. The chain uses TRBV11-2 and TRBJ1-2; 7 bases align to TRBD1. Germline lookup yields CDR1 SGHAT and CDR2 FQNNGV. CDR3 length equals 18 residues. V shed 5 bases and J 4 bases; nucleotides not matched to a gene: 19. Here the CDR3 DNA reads TGTGCCAGCAGCCCCAGAGGGGGCAGGGAAACCAAGGGCTATGGCTACACCTTC. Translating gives CASSPRGGRETKGYGYTF.

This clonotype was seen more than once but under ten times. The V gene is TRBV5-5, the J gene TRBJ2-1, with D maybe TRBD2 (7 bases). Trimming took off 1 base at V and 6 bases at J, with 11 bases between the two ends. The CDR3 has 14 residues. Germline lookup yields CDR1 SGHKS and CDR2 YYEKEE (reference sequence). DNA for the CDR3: TGTGCCAGCAGCTTGAAGGGAGGGGGCAATGAGCAGTTCTTC. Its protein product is CASSLKGGGNEQFF.

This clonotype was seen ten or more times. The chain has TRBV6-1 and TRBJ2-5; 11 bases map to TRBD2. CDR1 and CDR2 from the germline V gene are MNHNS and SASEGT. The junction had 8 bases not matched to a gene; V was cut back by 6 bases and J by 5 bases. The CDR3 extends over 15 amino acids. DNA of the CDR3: TGTGCCAGCAGCGAACTAGCGGGAGTTGGGGAGACCCAGTACTTC. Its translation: CASSELAGVGETQYF.

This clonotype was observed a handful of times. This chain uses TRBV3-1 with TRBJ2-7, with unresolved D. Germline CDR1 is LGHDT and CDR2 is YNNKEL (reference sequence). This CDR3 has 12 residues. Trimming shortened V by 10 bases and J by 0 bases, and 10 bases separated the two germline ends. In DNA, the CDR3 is TGTGCCACCAAGGGCCCCTCCTACGAGCAGTACTTC. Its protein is CATKGPSYEQYF.

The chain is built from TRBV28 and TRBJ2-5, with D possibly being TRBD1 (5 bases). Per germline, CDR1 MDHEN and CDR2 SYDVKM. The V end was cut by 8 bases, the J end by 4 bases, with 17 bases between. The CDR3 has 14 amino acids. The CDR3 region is CASQGFLDSETQYF. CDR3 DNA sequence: TGTGCCAGCCAGGGCTTTCTAGATTCAGAGACCCAGTACTTC.

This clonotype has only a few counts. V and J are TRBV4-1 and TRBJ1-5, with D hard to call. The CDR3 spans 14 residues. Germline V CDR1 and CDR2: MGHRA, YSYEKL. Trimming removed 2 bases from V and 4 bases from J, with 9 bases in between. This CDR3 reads CASSQSITNQPQHF. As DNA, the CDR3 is TGCGCCAGCAGCCAATCGATTACTAATCAGCCCCAGCATTTT.

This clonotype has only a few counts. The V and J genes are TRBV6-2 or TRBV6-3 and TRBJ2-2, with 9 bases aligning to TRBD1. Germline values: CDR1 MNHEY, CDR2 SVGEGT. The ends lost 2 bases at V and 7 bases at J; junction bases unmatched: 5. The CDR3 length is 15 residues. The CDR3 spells CASSYGTGLGGELFF. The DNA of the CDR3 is TGTGCCAGCAGTTACGGGACAGGGTTAGGCGGGGAGCTGTTTTTT.

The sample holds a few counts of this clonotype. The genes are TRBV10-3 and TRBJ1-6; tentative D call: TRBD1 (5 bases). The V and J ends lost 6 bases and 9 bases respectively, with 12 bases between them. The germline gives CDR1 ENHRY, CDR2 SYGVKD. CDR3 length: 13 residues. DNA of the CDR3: TGTGCCATCAGGGGGCGAGATGTTTCACCCCTCCACTTT. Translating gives CAIRGRDVSPLHF.

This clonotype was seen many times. CDR3 DNA: TGTGCCAGCAGCCCGGGACAGGGATTCACTGAAGCTTTCTTT. Translating gives CASSPGQGFTEAFF. V usage is TRBV12-3 or TRBV12-4 and J usage is TRBJ1-1; 9 bases map to TRBD1. The CDR3 has 14 amino acids. V shed 6 bases and J 4 bases; nucleotides not matched to a gene: 6.

CDR3 region: CASRGDRLGARHNEQFF. The CDR3 DNA sequence: TGTGCCAGCAGGGGTGACAGGTTGGGGGCGAGGCACAATGAGCAGTTCTTC. The rearrangement uses TRBV6-1 and TRBJ2-1, with D possibly being TRBD1 (6 bases). The CDR3 sequence is 17 residues long. Trimming removed 6 bases at V and 5 bases at J, with 23 bases between. Germline V gene data show CDR1 as MNHNS and CDR2 as SASEGT.

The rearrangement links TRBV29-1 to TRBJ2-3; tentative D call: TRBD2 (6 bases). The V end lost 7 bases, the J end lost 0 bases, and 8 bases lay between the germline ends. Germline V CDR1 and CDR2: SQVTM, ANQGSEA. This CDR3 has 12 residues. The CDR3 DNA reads TGCAGCGGTGGGACTAGCACAGATACGCAGTATTTT. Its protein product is CSGGTSTDTQYF.

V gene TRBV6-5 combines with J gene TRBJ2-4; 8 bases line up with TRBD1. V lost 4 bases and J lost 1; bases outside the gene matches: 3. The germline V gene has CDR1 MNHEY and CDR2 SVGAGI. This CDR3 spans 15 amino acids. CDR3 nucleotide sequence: TGTGCCAGCAGTTTGGACAGGGCCGCCAAAAACATTCAGTACTTC. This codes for CASSLDRAAKNIQYF.

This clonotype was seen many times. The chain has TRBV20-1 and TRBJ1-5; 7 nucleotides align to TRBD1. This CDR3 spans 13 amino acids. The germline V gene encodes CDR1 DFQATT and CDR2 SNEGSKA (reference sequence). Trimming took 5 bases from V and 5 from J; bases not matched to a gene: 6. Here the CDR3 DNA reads TGCAGTGCTTCAAGACAGGGCGATCAGCCCCAGCATTTT. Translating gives CSASRQGDQPQHF.

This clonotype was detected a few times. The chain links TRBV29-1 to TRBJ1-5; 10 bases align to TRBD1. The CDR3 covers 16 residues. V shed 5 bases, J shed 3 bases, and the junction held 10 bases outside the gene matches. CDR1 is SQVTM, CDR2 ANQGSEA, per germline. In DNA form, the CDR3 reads TGCAGCGTTTCCCACTCGGGACAGGGGTTCAATCAGCCCCAGCATTTT. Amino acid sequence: CSVSHSGQGFNQPQHF. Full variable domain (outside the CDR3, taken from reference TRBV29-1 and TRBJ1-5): SAVISQKPSRDICQRGTSLTIQCQVDSQVTMMFWYRQQPGQSLTLIATANQGSEATYESGFVIDKFPISRPNLTFSTLTVSNMSPEDSSIYLCSVSHSGQGFNQPQHFGDGTRLSIL.